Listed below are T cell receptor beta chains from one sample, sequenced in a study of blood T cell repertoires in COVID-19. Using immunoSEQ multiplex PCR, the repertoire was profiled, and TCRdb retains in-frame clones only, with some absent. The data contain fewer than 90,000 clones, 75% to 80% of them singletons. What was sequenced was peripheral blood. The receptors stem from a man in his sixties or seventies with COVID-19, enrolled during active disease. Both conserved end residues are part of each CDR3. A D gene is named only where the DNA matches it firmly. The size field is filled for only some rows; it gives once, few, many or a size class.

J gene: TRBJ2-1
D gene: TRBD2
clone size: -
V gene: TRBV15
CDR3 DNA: TGTGCCACCAGCAGGGGGCTAGCGGGAGGGATCTTTGCGGAGCAGTTCTTC
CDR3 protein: CATSRGLAGGIFAEQFF

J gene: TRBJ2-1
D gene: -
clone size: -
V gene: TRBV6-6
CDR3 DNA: TGTGCCAGCAGTTGGCGGGGCGGACTCTCCTACAATGAGCAGTTCTTC
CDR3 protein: CASSWRGGLSYNEQFF

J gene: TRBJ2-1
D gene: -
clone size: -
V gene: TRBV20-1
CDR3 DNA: TGCAGTGCTAGGGCGGGACTGGAGCAGTTCTTC
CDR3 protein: CSARAGLEQFF

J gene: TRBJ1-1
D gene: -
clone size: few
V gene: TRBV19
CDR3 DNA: TGTGCCAGTAGCGCGGGGGGAGTAGGGACTGAAGCTTTCTTT
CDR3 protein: CASSAGGVGTEAFF

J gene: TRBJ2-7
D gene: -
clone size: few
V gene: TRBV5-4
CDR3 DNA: TGTGCCAGCAGCGGATATACACAGGGCCATTATCAGCAGTACTTC
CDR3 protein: CASSGYTQGHYQQYF

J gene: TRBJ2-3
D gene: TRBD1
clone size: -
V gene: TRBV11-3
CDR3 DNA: TGTGCCAGCAGATTAGGGGACAGGGTCACAGATACGCAGTATTTT
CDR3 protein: CASRLGDRVTDTQYF

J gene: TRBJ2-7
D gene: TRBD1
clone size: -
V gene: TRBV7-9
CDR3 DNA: TGTGCCAGCAGCTTAGGGCTCGGACAGGGACAGTACGAGCAGTACTTC
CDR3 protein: CASSLGLGQGQYEQYF

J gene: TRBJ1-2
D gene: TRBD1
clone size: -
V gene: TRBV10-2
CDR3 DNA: TGCGCCAGCAGTGAGCGACAAACGGACAGGGGGCTTAATGGCTACACCTTC
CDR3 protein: CASSERQTDRGLNGYTF

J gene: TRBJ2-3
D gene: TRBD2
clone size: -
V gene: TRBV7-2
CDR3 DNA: TGTGCCAGCAGCCGGGGACTAGCGGGGTTACTTAGCACAGATACGCAGTATTTT
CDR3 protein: CASSRGLAGLLSTDTQYF

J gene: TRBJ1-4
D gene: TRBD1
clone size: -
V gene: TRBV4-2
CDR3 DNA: TGTGCCAGCAGCCAGGACCGGGACAGGGCTAATGAAAAACTGTTTTTT
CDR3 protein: CASSQDRDRANEKLFF

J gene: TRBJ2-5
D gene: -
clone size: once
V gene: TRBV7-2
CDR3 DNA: TGTGCCAGCAGCTTCAAAAGATCCGGGGGAGGAGAGACCCAGTACTTC
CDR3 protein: CASSFKRSGGGETQYF

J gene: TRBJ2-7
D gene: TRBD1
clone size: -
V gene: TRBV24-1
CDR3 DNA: TGTGCCACCAGTGACCCAGGGGGAAGGCAGTACTTC
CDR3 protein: CATSDPGGRQYF

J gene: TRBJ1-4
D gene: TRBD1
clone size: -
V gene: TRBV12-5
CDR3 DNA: TGTGCTAGTGGTACGCGACAGGGGAAATCTTTCAATGCAACTAATGAAAAACTGTTTTTT
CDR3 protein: CASGTRQGKSFNATNEKLFF

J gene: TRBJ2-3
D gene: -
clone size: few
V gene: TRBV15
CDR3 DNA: TGTGCCACCAGCAGAGTTCGCCGGAGCGTTGGCACAGATACGCAGTATTTT
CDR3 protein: CATSRVRRSVGTDTQYF

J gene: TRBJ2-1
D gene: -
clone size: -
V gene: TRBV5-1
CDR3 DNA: TGCGCCAGCAGTGGAGGAACCTACAATGAGCAGTTCTTC
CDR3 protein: CASSGGTYNEQFF

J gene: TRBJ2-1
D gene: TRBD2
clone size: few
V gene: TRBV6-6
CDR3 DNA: TGTGCCAGCAGTCCCCAACTGAGTTTACTAGCGGGAGTTGAGCAGTTCTTC
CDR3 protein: CASSPQLSLLAGVEQFF

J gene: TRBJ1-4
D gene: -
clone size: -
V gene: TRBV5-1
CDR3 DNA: TGCGCCAGCTCCGGGGGAGGTACAAGTAATGAAAAACTGTTTTTT
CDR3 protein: CASSGGGTSNEKLFF

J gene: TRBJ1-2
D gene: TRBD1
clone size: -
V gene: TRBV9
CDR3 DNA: TGTGCCAGCAGCCCGCTAGGACAGGACTTTAACTATGGCTACACCTTC
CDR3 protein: CASSPLGQDFNYGYTF

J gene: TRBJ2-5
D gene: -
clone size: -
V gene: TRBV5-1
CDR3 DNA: TGCGCCAGCGCCACGGGGGTGGAAGAGACCCAGTACTTC
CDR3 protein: CASATGVEETQYF

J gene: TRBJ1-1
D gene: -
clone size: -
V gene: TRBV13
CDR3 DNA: TGTGCCAGCAGCTTGAACAGGGCTACTGAAGCTTTCTTT
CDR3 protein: CASSLNRATEAFF

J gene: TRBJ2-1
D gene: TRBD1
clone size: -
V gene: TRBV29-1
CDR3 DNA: TGCAGCGTTGAACCACCAGGGGGCTTTCGCAATGAGCAGTTCTTC
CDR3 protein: CSVEPPGGFRNEQFF

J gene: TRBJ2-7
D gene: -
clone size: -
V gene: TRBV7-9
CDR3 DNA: TGTGCCAGCAGCTTGAACAGGGAGAGCCCCTACGAGCAGTACTTC
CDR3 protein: CASSLNRESPYEQYF

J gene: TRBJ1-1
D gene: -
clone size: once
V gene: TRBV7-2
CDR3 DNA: TGTGCCAGCAGCTTACAGGGGCCGGGAATGAACACTGAAGCTTTCTTT
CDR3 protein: CASSLQGPGMNTEAFF

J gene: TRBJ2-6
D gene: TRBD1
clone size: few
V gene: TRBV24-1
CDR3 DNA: TGTGCCACCAGTGCCCGGGACAGCCGTTCTGGGGCCAACGTCCTGACTTTC
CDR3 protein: CATSARDSRSGANVLTF

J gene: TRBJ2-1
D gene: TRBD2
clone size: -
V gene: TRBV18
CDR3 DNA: TGTGCCAGCTCAGCTCGACTAGCGGGATACAATGAGCAGTTCTTC
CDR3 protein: CASSARLAGYNEQFF

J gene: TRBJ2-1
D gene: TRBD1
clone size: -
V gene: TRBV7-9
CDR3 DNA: TGTGCCAGCAGCTCGGGACAGGCCAACGAGCAGTTCTTC
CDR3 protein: CASSSGQANEQFF

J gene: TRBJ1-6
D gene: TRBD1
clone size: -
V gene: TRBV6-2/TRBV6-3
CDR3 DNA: TGTGCCAGCAGTTACTCGGGGACAGTAAGGTCACCCCTCCACTTT
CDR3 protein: CASSYSGTVRSPLHF

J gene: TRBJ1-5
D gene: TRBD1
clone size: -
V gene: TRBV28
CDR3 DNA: TGTGCCAGCAGTTCCCCGGGACAGGCTGAGCCCCAGCATTTT
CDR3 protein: CASSSPGQAEPQHF

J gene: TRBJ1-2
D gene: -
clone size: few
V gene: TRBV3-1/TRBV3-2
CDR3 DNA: TGTGCCAGCAGCCAAGAAACGGGAGCTAACTATGGCTACACCTTC
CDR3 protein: CASSQETGANYGYTF

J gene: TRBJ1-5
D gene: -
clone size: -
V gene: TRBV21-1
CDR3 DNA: TGTGCCAGCAGCAGCCGGGACAGTACCCTACGCAATCAGCCCCAGCATTTT
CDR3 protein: CASSSRDSTLRNQPQHF

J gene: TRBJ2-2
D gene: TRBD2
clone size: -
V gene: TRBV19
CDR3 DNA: TGTGCCAGTATGCGGGGGGCCACCGGGGAGCTGTTTTTT
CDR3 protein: CASMRGATGELFF